This T cell receptor beta chain stems from a study of glioma-infiltrating T cells after dendritic cell vaccination. Looking at the study overall: Monocyte-derived dendritic cells, cultured approximately 7 days with IL-4 and GM-CSF, were pulsed with autologous tumor lysate.

Selection required adequate fresh-frozen tumor tissue plus more than two years' survival data. Blood PBMC samples: pre-vaccination, two weeks post third vaccination, and at tumor progression. Study conclusions and caveats: Longer survival after dendritic cell vaccination followed higher pretreatment TIL content.

Note on this clone: Its cognate antigen is unknown.

Looked up from germline, CDR1 is SGHRS and CDR2 is YFSETQ. Deletions cut 0 bases from V and 3 bases from J, with 10 bases between. CDR3 length equals 14 residues. The table came from immunoSEQ multiplex PCR; TCRdb's copy has only in-frame clones and leaves some out. The table has approximately 90,000 clones, about 83% seen once. This clonotype was sampled from a human donor with glioblastoma. The sample here was blood, taken before dendritic cell vaccination. The J gene is TRBJ2-7, the V gene TRBV5-1, with D tentatively TRBD1 (6 bases). CDR3 in DNA: TGCGCCAGCAGCTTGGTGGACAGCCACTACGAGCAGTACTTC. Its translation is CASSLVDSHYEQYF.